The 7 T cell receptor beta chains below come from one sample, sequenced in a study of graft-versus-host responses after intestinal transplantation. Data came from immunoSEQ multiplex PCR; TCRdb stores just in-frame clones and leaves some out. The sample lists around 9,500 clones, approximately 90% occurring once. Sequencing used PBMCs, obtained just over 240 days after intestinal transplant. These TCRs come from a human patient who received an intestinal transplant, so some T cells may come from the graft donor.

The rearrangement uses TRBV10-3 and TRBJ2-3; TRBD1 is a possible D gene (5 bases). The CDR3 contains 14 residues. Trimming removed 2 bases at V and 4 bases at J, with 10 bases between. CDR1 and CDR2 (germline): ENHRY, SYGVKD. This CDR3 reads CAISEIQGPDTQYF. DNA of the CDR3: TGTGCCATCAGTGAGATCCAGGGTCCAGATACGCAGTATTTT.

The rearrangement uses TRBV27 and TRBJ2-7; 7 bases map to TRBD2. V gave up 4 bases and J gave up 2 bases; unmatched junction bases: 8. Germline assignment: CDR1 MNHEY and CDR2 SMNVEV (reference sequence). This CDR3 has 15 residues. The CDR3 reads CASSSSSGYTYEQYF. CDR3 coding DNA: TGTGCCAGCAGTTCTTCTAGCGGTTATACCTACGAGCAGTACTTC.

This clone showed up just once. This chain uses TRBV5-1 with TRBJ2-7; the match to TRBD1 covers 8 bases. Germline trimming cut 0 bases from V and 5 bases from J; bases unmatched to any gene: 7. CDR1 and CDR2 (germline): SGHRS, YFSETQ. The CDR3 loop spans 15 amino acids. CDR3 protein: CASSLVTGGPHEQYF. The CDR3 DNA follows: TGCGCCAGCAGCTTGGTCACAGGGGGACCCCACGAGCAGTACTTC.

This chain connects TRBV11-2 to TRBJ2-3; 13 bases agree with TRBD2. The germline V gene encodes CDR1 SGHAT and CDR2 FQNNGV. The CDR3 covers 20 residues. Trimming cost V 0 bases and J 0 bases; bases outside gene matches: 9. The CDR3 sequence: CASSLEFELAGGPSTDTQYF. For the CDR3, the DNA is TGTGCCAGCAGCTTAGAATTTGAACTAGCGGGAGGGCCGAGCACAGATACGCAGTATTTT. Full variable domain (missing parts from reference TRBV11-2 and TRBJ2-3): EAGVAQSPRYKIIEKRQSVAFWCNPISGHATLYWYQQILGQGPKLLIQFQNNGVVDDSQLPKDRFSAERLKGVDSTLKIQPAKLEDSAVYLCASSLEFELAGGPSTDTQYFGPGTRLTVL.

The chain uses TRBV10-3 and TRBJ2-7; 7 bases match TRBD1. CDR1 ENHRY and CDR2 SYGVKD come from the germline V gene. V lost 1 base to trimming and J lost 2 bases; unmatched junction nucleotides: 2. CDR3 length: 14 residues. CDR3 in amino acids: CAISEWQGAYEQYF. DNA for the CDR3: TGTGCCATCAGTGAGTGGCAGGGGGCCTACGAGCAGTACTTC.

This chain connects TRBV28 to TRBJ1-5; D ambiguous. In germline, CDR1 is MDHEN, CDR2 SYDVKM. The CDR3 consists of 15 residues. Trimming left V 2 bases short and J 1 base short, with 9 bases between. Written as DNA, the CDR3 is TGTGCCAGCAGTTTAAGCTTACTAAGCAATCAGCCCCAGCATTTT. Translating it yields CASSLSLLSNQPQHF.

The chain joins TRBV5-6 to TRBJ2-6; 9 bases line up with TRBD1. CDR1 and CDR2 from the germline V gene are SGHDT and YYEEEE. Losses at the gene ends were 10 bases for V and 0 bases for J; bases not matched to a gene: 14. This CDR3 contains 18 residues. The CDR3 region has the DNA TGTGCCTCAAACTTCTACGGACAGGGGAGCTCTGGGGCCAACGTCCTGACTTTC. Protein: CASNFYGQGSSGANVLTF.